Listed here are 30 T cell receptor beta chains from one sample, sequenced in a study of blood T cell repertoires in COVID-19. Sequenced by immunoSEQ multiplex PCR; TCRdb stores in-frame clones only, minus some. The sample contains 250,000 or so clones, about 87% of which appear only once. Sequences were obtained from PBMCs or T cells enriched from blood (not recorded which). The receptors stem from a woman aged 25 to 39 with acute COVID-19.

In DNA, the CDR3 is TGTGCCAGCAGGTCAACCTTGGGACAGGGGGCCCACGAGCAGTACTTC. It is translated as CASRSTLGQGAHEQYF. The V call is TRBV27, the J call TRBJ2-7; 12 bases agree with TRBD1. The length of the CDR3 is 16 residues. The germline gives CDR1 MNHEY, CDR2 SMNVEV (reference sequence). Losses at the gene ends were 6 bases for V and 5 bases for J; bases not matched to a gene: 11.

V is TRBV24-1 and J is TRBJ2-1, with TRBD2 identical over 9 bases. The CDR3 runs to 22 residues. Germline V CDR1 and CDR2: KGHDR, SFDVKD. V shed 1 base, J shed 0 bases, and the junction held 18 bases outside the gene matches. CDR3 nucleotides: TGTGCCACCAGTGATTTCTCCCCTGGGGATAGCGGGAGAGGGAGCTCCTACAATGAGCAGTTCTTC. This translates into CATSDFSPGDSGRGSSYNEQFF.

Remarks on this clone: One junction end disagrees with the germline gene, perhaps due to a read error. The V gene is TRBV28, the J gene TRBJ2-2, with 7 bases aligning to TRBD1. Germline CDR1 reads MDHEN; CDR2 reads SYDVKM. The CDR3 has 16 residues. CDR3: CASSPNRGEEHRGAVF. In nucleotides, the CDR3 is TGTGCCAGCAGCCCAAACAGGGGCGAAGAACACCGGGGAGCTGTTTTT.

The chain couples TRBV28 to TRBJ1-5; D is unclear. Trimming removed 3 bases at V and 0 bases at J, with 9 bases between. Germline V gene sequence: CDR1 MDHEN, CDR2 SYDVKM. The CDR3 is made up of 15 amino acids. CDR3 residues: CASSFRHYSNQPQHF. CDR3 in DNA: TGTGCCAGCAGTTTTAGACATTATAGCAATCAGCCCCAGCATTTT. Supplemented by reference TRBV28 and TRBJ1-5, the full variable domain reads DVKVTQSSRYLVKRTGEKVFLECVQDMDHENMFWYRQDPGLGLRLIYFSYDVKMKEKGDIPEGYSVSREKKERFSLILESASTNQTSMYLCASSFRHYSNQPQHFGDGTRLSIL.

This rearrangement joins TRBV12-3 or TRBV12-4 to TRBJ2-7, with D possibly being TRBD2 (5 bases). The CDR3 has 12 amino acids. The V end was cut by 3 bases, the J end by 3 bases, with 6 bases between. The CDR3 nucleotides read TGTGCCAGCAGTTTTAGCGACTACGAGCAGTACTTC. Translated, it gives CASSFSDYEQYF.

The gene calls are TRBV2 and TRBJ1-5, with D perhaps matching TRBD1 (6 bases). Deletions cut 10 bases from V and 3 bases from J, with 13 bases between. Germline assignment: CDR1 SNHLY and CDR2 FYNNEI. The CDR3 runs to 13 residues. In DNA form, the CDR3 reads TGTGCCACGACTACAGGGACCAATCAGCCCCAGCATTTT. Its translation: CATTTGTNQPQHF.

The chain employs TRBV5-3 and TRBJ1-5, with a weak D call TRBD1 (6 bases). TRBV5-3 counts as an open reading frame of uncertain function. This CDR3 spans 15 amino acids. V lost 4 bases and J lost 5, with 16 bases in between. Written as DNA, the CDR3 is TGTGCCAGAAGCCCTGTACAGGGAAGGTATCAGCCCCAGCATTTT. This codes for CARSPVQGRYQPQHF.

The J gene is TRBJ2-1, the V gene TRBV29-1; D ambiguous. The CDR3 is 11 residues long. Germline CDR1 SQVTM, CDR2 ANQGSEA. Between the trimmed V and J ends, which lost 5 bases and 10 bases, there was a span of 12 bases. The CDR3 protein is CSVRRLGEQFF. The CDR3 nucleotides are TGCAGCGTTAGGCGACTCGGGGAGCAGTTCTTC.

The rearrangement joins TRBV27 to TRBJ2-1, with D possibly TRBD1 on 5 matching bases. CDR1 MNHEY and CDR2 SMNVEV come from the germline V gene (reference sequence). Trimming stripped 1 base from V and 3 bases from J, with 13 bases between. The CDR3 length is 16 residues. The CDR3 bases are TGTGCCAGCAGTTTATTTGGCAGGGTCAACTACAATGAGCAGTTCTTC. Protein sequence: CASSLFGRVNYNEQFF.

The CDR3 protein is CASSFRGSGTLHF. The CDR3 DNA reads as TGTGCCAGCAGCTTTCGGGGGTCGGGAACCCTCCACTTT. The chain couples TRBV5-4 to TRBJ1-6; D is perhaps TRBD1 (5 bases). Germline V gene lookup returns CDR1 SGHNT and CDR2 YYREEE (reference sequence). The CDR3 sequence is 13 residues long. Deletions cut 2 bases from V and 14 bases from J, with 14 bases between.

This chain links TRBV18 with TRBJ2-3, with 11 bases fitting TRBD1. CDR3 length: 17 amino acids. Per the germline V gene, CDR1 is KGHSH and CDR2 is LQKENI. After removal of 1 base from V and 1 base from J, the junction contained 4 bases not matched to a gene. The CDR3 DNA reads TGTGCCAGCTCACCACTCGGACAGGGGGCTCGCACAGATACGCAGTATTTT. Translated: CASSPLGQGARTDTQYF.

The chain employs TRBV27 and TRBJ2-1; TRBD2 matches 12 bases. The germline V gene encodes CDR1 MNHEY and CDR2 SMNVEV (reference sequence). The CDR3 consists of 16 residues. V lost 6 bases to trimming and J lost 4 bases; unmatched junction nucleotides: 7. The CDR3 protein is CASRPGLAGKYNEQFF. CDR3 nucleotides: TGTGCCAGCAGACCTGGACTAGCGGGAAAGTACAATGAGCAGTTCTTC.

The chain is built from TRBV30 and TRBJ2-7; D tentatively reads TRBD1 or TRBD2 (6 bases each). Per germline, CDR1 GTSNPN and CDR2 SVGIG (reference sequence). The CDR3 runs to 12 residues. Trimming took 5 bases from V and 4 from J, leaving 12 bases between them. The CDR3: CAWGGQGYEQYF. The CDR3 bases are TGTGCCTGGGGGGGGCAGGGTTACGAGCAGTACTTC. The entire variable domain, with the rest obtained from reference TRBV30 and TRBJ2-7, is as follows: SQTIHQWPATLVQPVGSPLSLECTVEGTSNPNLYWYRQAAGRGLQLLFYSVGIGQISSEVPQNLSASRPQDRQFILSSKKLLLSDSGFYLCAWGGQGYEQYFGPGTRLTVT.

The CDR3 protein is CASSWDRGNSPLHF. The CDR3 bases are TGTGCCAGCAGTTGGGACAGGGGCAATTCACCCCTCCACTTT. The chain has TRBV6-5 and TRBJ1-6, with 10 positions matching TRBD1. Germline V gives CDR1 MNHEY, CDR2 SVGAGI. The CDR3 loop spans 14 amino acids. The V segment lost 4 bases and the J segment 7 bases; nucleotides outside the gene matches: 1.

The chain has TRBV28 and TRBJ1-2; 7 bases line up with TRBD1. CDR1 and CDR2 from the germline V gene are MDHEN and SYDVKM. V lost 6 bases to trimming and J lost 3 bases; unmatched junction nucleotides: 7. CDR3 length equals 14 residues. CDR3 DNA: TGTGCCAGCAGGGGCCAGGGGGTTTACTATGGCTACACCTTC. This sequence encodes CASRGQGVYYGYTF.

This rearrangement joins TRBV7-2 to TRBJ2-1, with 9 bases aligning to TRBD1. The J segment lost 4 bases and the V segment lost 7 bases, leaving 8 bases of the junction unmatched. Germline loops: CDR1 SGHTA, CDR2 FQGNSA. The CDR3 sequence is 15 residues long. The CDR3 reads CASTPGQGNYNEQFF. CDR3 in DNA: TGTGCCAGCACCCCGGGACAGGGAAATTACAATGAGCAGTTCTTC.

The genes are TRBV11-2 and TRBJ2-5; D possibly corresponds to TRBD1 (5 bases). Germline loops: CDR1 SGHAT, CDR2 FQNNGV. The CDR3 sequence is 14 residues long. V lost 0 bases and J lost 5, with 10 bases in between. Here the CDR3 reads CASSLETVLETQYF. In DNA, the CDR3 is TGTGCCAGCAGCTTAGAGACAGTTCTCGAGACCCAGTACTTC.

This clone was found once. The V call is TRBV6-5, the J call TRBJ1-1; a possible D gene is TRBD1 (6 bases). V shed 7 bases and J shed 3 bases, with 18 bases lying between them. The germline gives CDR1 MNHEY, CDR2 SVGAGI. The CDR3 contains 15 residues. The DNA of the CDR3 is TGTGCCAGCACCCCCCGCACAGGGTCGGACACTGAAGCTTTCTTT. Amino acids: CASTPRTGSDTEAFF.

This clone was detected a few times. V usage is TRBV7-9 and J usage is TRBJ2-7; possibly TRBD1 for D (6 bases). V lost 5 bases to trimming and J lost 2 bases, with 13 bases between them. Germline values: CDR1 SEHNR, CDR2 FQNEAQ (reference sequence). The CDR3 runs to 14 residues. The CDR3 DNA sequence: TGTGCCAGCAGCCAGGACAGTTTAGCCTACGAGCAGTACTTC. Amino acids: CASSQDSLAYEQYF. The full variable domain, with the rest looked up from reference TRBV7-9 and TRBJ2-7, is DTGVSQNPRHKITKRGQNVTFRCDPISEHNRLYWYRQTLGQGPEFLTYFQNEAQLEKSRLLSDRFSAERPKGSFSTLEIQRTEQGDSAMYLCASSQDSLAYEQYFGPGTRLTVT.

The chain carries TRBV27 and TRBJ2-6; 9 bases are shared with TRBD1. The CDR3 is 18 amino acids. Germline loops: CDR1 MNHEY, CDR2 SMNVEV (reference sequence). Trimming at V came to 3 bases and at J to 2 bases, leaving 8 bases not matched to a gene. The CDR3 bases are TGTGCCAGCAGTTTCCAGGGACAGGGTATCGCTGGGGCCAACGTCCTGACTTTC. Amino acid sequence: CASSFQGQGIAGANVLTF.

The V and J genes are TRBV28 and TRBJ1-2, with D perhaps TRBD1 (5 bases). Deletions cut 5 bases from V and 0 bases from J, with 10 bases between. Germline V lookup: CDR1 MDHEN, CDR2 SYDVKM. CDR3 length: 14 amino acids. The CDR3 reads CASSAPTANYGYTF. CDR3 DNA: TGTGCCAGCAGTGCCCCGACAGCTAACTATGGCTACACCTTC.

The V gene is TRBV14, the J gene TRBJ1-5; no clear D. The CDR3 runs 13 residues. Looked up from germline, CDR1 is SGHDN and CDR2 is FVKESK. V was clipped by 3 bases and J by 6 bases, with 9 bases between them. The CDR3 nucleotides read TGTGCCAGCAGCCAGAGTGCAAGTCAGCCCCAGCATTTT. Amino acids: CASSQSASQPQHF.

The CDR3 protein is CASRSGGETQYF. CDR3 DNA sequence: TGTGCCAGCAGGTCGGGGGGGGAGACCCAGTACTTC. This chain connects TRBV6-5 to TRBJ2-5; 8 bases are shared with TRBD2. Per the germline V gene, CDR1 is MNHEY and CDR2 is SVGAGI. Unmatched junction bases numbered 2, after V lost 6 bases and J lost 5 bases. CDR3 length equals 12 residues.

The J gene is TRBJ1-2, the V gene TRBV7-9; D uncertain. The ends were cut back, 1 base at V and 4 bases at J, with 10 bases in the middle. Germline lookup yields CDR1 SEHNR and CDR2 FQNEAQ (reference sequence). This CDR3 contains 14 residues. This CDR3 is CASSLDGLGYGYTF. CDR3 nucleotide sequence: TGTGCCAGCAGCTTAGATGGTCTCGGCTATGGCTACACCTTC.

This clone was counted once. The rearrangement uses TRBV5-4 and TRBJ2-5; maybe TRBD1 (6 bases). With 0 bases removed from V and 3 bases from J, the gap between germline ends came to 18 bases. This CDR3 spans 17 amino acids. Germline V gene sequence: CDR1 SGHNT, CDR2 YYREEE (reference sequence). Written as DNA, the CDR3 is TGTGCCAGCAGCTTGGATGGCAGGGGACGTACTAAAGAGACCCAGTACTTC. Translating gives CASSLDGRGRTKETQYF.

This chain joins TRBV29-1 and TRBJ2-2, with 9 bases identical to TRBD2. This CDR3 region has 17 residues. Germline CDR1 reads SQVTM; CDR2 reads ANQGSEA. V dropped 4 bases and J dropped 5; count of bases not matched to a gene: 14. The CDR3 DNA reads as TGCAGCGTTGTTTTGGAGCTAGCGGGAAGGGGGACCGGGGAGCTGTTTTTT. Its protein product is CSVVLELAGRGTGELFF.

The sample holds a few counts of this clone. The chain uses TRBV6-5 and TRBJ1-5; D is perhaps TRBD1 (6 bases). Germline V gene data show CDR1 as MNHEY and CDR2 as SVGAGI. The length of the CDR3 is 15 residues. V was cut by 6 bases and J by 2 bases, with 14 bases left in between. The CDR3 DNA reads as TGTGCCAGCAGCCGGAAGGGGGAAGGCAATCAGCCCCAGCATTTT. Protein: CASSRKGEGNQPQHF.

This chain joins TRBV11-2 and TRBJ2-7; 8 bases map to TRBD1. CDR1 is SGHAT, CDR2 FQNNGV, per germline. The CDR3 totals 13 residues. Losses at the gene ends were 2 bases for V and 9 bases for J; bases not matched to a gene: 6. The CDR3 here is CASSLFRGQRQYF. The DNA of the CDR3 is TGTGCCAGCAGCTTATTCAGGGGGCAACGGCAGTACTTC. The full variable domain, with the rest looked up from reference TRBV11-2 and TRBJ2-7, is EAGVAQSPRYKIIEKRQSVAFWCNPISGHATLYWYQQILGQGPKLLIQFQNNGVVDDSQLPKDRFSAERLKGVDSTLKIQPAKLEDSAVYLCASSLFRGQRQYFGPGTRLTVT.

The chain recombines TRBV4-1 with TRBJ1-5; D possibly corresponds to TRBD1 (6 bases). The V gene's germline CDR1 is MGHRA and CDR2 YSYEKL. The CDR3 totals 14 residues. Trimming left V 0 bases short and J 5 bases short, with 8 bases between. CDR3 loop: CASSQDRGYQPQHF. CDR3 coding DNA: TGCGCCAGCAGCCAAGATAGGGGGTATCAGCCCCAGCATTTT.

This clone was observed once. The chain combines TRBV24-1 with TRBJ2-1; D not certain. Germline CDR1 is KGHDR and CDR2 is SFDVKD. Trimming shortened V by 1 base and J by 0 bases, and 9 bases separated the two germline ends. The CDR3 loop spans 16 amino acids. CDR3: CATSDFSGSSYNEQFF. CDR3 sequence (DNA): TGTGCCACCAGTGATTTTTCCGGTAGCTCCTACAATGAGCAGTTCTTC.